Each of the 28 T cell receptor beta chains below was sequenced from the same sample in a study of radiation and T cells in renal cell carcinoma. Clones were read by immunoSEQ multiplex PCR, and TCRdb kept only the in-frame ones, dropping some. The data contain roughly 150,000 clones, approximately 86% of them singletons. Time point described: blood 2 weeks post-SBRT. Treatment of the sample: 15 Gy SBRT to primary tumor, nephrectomy 4 weeks later. The material sequenced was blood, taken from a patient whose treatment included radiotherapy and nephrectomy. The receptor source for this set is a woman between 45 and 60 years old with renal cell carcinoma.

This sequence joins TRBV7-2 and TRBJ2-5, with D maybe TRBD1 (6 bases). Trimming pared 5 bases from V and 2 bases from J, leaving 18 bases between. Looked up from germline, CDR1 is SGHTA and CDR2 is FQGNSA. The CDR3 totals 16 residues. The CDR3 bases are TGTGCCAGCAGCCTCGGACAGAAAAGCGGTCAAGAGACCCAGTACTTC. Translated, it gives CASSLGQKSGQETQYF.

The sample holds one count of this clone. The rearrangement links TRBV28 to TRBJ1-2; no reliable D call. The germline gives CDR1 MDHEN, CDR2 SYDVKM. V lost 3 bases, J lost 4 bases, and 15 bases lay in between. The CDR3 is 15 amino acids. Here the CDR3 DNA reads TGTGCCAGCAGTTTCCCCAACGGGAAAGGCTATGGCTACACCTTC. Its translation is CASSFPNGKGYGYTF.

This chain connects TRBV4-1 to TRBJ2-7; D is unresolved. Trimming shortened V by 3 bases and J by 2 bases, and 11 bases separated the two germline ends. The V gene's germline CDR1 is MGHRA and CDR2 YSYEKL. This CDR3 spans 14 amino acids. CDR3 in DNA: TGCGCCAGCAGCCAGCTTACAGTTCCCTACGAGCAGTACTTC. Amino acid sequence: CASSQLTVPYEQYF.

V gene TRBV15 combines with J gene TRBJ2-1; D gene ambiguous. The V end lost 2 bases, the J end lost 0 bases, and 14 bases lay between the germline ends. Germline V gene sequence: CDR1 LNHNV, CDR2 YYDKDF (reference sequence). The CDR3 extends over 17 amino acids. This chain's CDR3 is CATSRLRYESSYNEQFF. For the CDR3, the DNA is TGTGCCACCAGCAGATTACGTTATGAGAGCTCCTACAATGAGCAGTTCTTC.

CDR3 protein: CASSSAGGSQPQHF. CDR3 nucleotide sequence: TGTGCCAGCAGCTCAGCAGGGGGCAGTCAGCCCCAGCATTTT. V gene TRBV7-9 combines with J gene TRBJ1-5; TRBD1 matches at 8 bases. V lost 4 bases, J lost 6 bases, and 5 bases stayed unmatched. This CDR3 is built from 14 residues. Germline CDR1 is SEHNR and CDR2 is FQNEAQ (reference sequence).

This chain joins TRBV6-5 and TRBJ1-6; D remains ambiguous. The germline V gene encodes CDR1 MNHEY and CDR2 SVGAGI. The CDR3 sequence is 13 residues long. The V and J ends lost 10 bases and 10 bases respectively, with 17 bases between them. Here the CDR3 DNA reads TGTGCCACTCGTCAGTCCTCTAGATCACCCCTCCACTTT. Its protein is CATRQSSRSPLHF.

In its sample, this clone was seen a few times. J is TRBJ1-2 and V is TRBV4-3; D uncertain. Germline CDR1 is LGHNA and CDR2 is YSLEER. CDR3 size: 15 residues. The V end lost 2 bases, the J end lost 1 base, and 11 bases lay between the germline ends. The CDR3 coding sequence is TGCGCCAGCAGCCAAATCCAGGAACTTAACTATGGCTACACCTTC. It yields the protein CASSQIQELNYGYTF.

The V gene is TRBV6-1, the J gene TRBJ1-2; a possible D gene is TRBD1 (5 bases). This CDR3 spans 14 amino acids. The V gene lost 2 bases and the J gene lost 2 bases, with 9 bases spanning the gap. Germline V CDR1 and CDR2: MNHNS, SASEGT. Here the CDR3 reads CASSERQQNYGYTF. CDR3 bases: TGTGCCAGCAGTGAAAGACAGCAAAACTATGGCTACACCTTC.

The genes are TRBV23-1 and TRBJ1-3, with no clear D. TRBV23-1 is known as an ORF, though its function is uncertain. The CDR3 runs 16 residues. The germline V and J ends were trimmed by 0 bases and 4 bases, with 13 bases remaining between them. CDR3 in amino acids: CASSQSRQGSGNTIYF. The CDR3 region has the DNA TGCGCCAGCAGTCAATCGCGCCAAGGTAGCGGAAACACCATATATTTT.

J is TRBJ1-1 and V is TRBV4-3; possibly TRBD1 for D (6 bases). V was clipped by 3 bases and J by 4 bases, with 15 bases between them. CDR1 LGHNA and CDR2 YSLEER come from the germline V gene. The CDR3 loop spans 15 amino acids. The CDR3 nucleotides read TGCGCCAGCAGCCATCCTGCAGGGGTTGGCACTGAAGCTTTCTTT. This encodes CASSHPAGVGTEAFF.

This sequence joins TRBV5-1 and TRBJ1-1; a weak D match, TRBD1 (6 bases). The CDR3 has 15 amino acids. CDR1 and CDR2 (germline): SGHRS, YFSETQ. V lost 0 bases to trimming and J lost 0 bases, with 9 bases between them. In nucleotides, the CDR3 is TGCGCCAGCAGCTTGGTTGACAGGATGAACACTGAAGCTTTCTTT. Its translation: CASSLVDRMNTEAFF.

The V and J genes are TRBV7-2 and TRBJ2-3; TRBD2 agrees at 7 bases. Trimming took 1 base from V and 2 from J; bases not matched to a gene: 6. This CDR3 contains 16 residues. Germline V gene data show CDR1 as SGHTA and CDR2 as FQGNSA. The CDR3 here is CASSLGLAVNTDTQYF. In nucleotides, the CDR3 is TGTGCCAGCAGCTTAGGTCTAGCGGTCAACACAGATACGCAGTATTTT. Looking up the rest from reference TRBV7-2 and TRBJ2-3 gives the full variable domain: GAGVSQSPSNKVTEKGKDVELRCDPISGHTALYWYRQSLGQGLEFLIYFQGNSAPDKSGLPSDRFSAERTGGSVSTLTIQRTQQEDSAVYLCASSLGLAVNTDTQYFGPGTRLTVL.

J is TRBJ1-4 and V is TRBV19; 7 bases map to TRBD1. V shed 2 bases, J shed 11 bases, and the junction held 14 bases outside the gene matches. Germline V CDR1 and CDR2: LNHDA, SQIVND (reference sequence). This CDR3 has 16 amino acids. Here the CDR3 DNA reads TGTGCCAGTAGTATATCCTCTCGACAGGGATTAGCGAAACTGTTTTTT. Amino acids: CASSISSRQGLAKLFF.

V usage is TRBV9 and J usage is TRBJ1-1; 8 nucleotides match TRBD1. J gave up 6 bases and V 0 bases, and 13 bases lay outside the gene matches. Germline CDR1 reads SGDLS; CDR2 reads YYNGEE. The CDR3 runs to 17 residues. CDR3 loop: CASSVAGGAEPRPEAFF. The CDR3 DNA reads TGTGCCAGCAGCGTAGCAGGGGGCGCGGAGCCACGTCCTGAAGCTTTCTTT.

This chain joins TRBV7-2 and TRBJ2-7, with D unresolved. V lost 3 bases and J 2 bases, leaving 5 bases between the germline ends. The CDR3 totals 12 residues. Per the germline V gene, CDR1 is SGHTA and CDR2 is FQGNSA. The CDR3: CASSFLAYEQYF. Here the CDR3 DNA reads TGTGCCAGCAGCTTTCTAGCCTACGAGCAGTACTTC.

V and J are TRBV5-4 and TRBJ1-2; D is undetermined. CDR3 size: 14 residues. Trimming removed 4 bases at V and 2 bases at J, with 12 bases between. The germline V gene has CDR1 SGHNT and CDR2 YYREEE (reference sequence). This CDR3 reads CASSPPQRNYGYTF. Here the CDR3 DNA reads TGTGCCAGCAGCCCACCCCAAAGAAACTATGGCTACACCTTC.

The CDR3 DNA is TGTGCCAGCAGCCCTTCACAGGGAAGGGGATCACCCCTCCACTTT. Its protein product is CASSPSQGRGSPLHF. J is TRBJ1-6 and V is TRBV25-1; weak D call: TRBD1 (6 bases). The CDR3 contains 15 residues. CDR1 and CDR2 from the germline V gene are MGHDK and SYGVNS. V shed 6 bases and J shed 10 bases, with 19 bases lying between them.

This sequence joins TRBV6-5 and TRBJ1-1; D remains unclear. The V gene's germline CDR1 is MNHEY and CDR2 SVGAGI. The length of the CDR3 is 13 residues. Trimming pared 4 bases from V and 1 base from J, leaving 7 bases between. CDR3 DNA sequence: TGTGCCAGCAGTTCACCTTGGAACACTGAAGCTTTCTTT. Translating gives CASSSPWNTEAFF.

This CDR3 reads CASSSSRDRGYQPQHF. In nucleotides, the CDR3 is TGTGCCAGCAGCTCGTCCCGGGACAGGGGCTATCAGCCCCAGCATTTT. The chain carries TRBV7-8 and TRBJ1-5; 10 bases are a match to TRBD1. With 4 bases clipped from V and 5 bases from J, the junction kept 8 bases outside the gene matches. The length of the CDR3 is 16 residues. The germline V gene has CDR1 SGHVS and CDR2 FQNEAQ.

J is TRBJ1-4 and V is TRBV5-4; D perhaps matches TRBD1 (5 bases). Between the trimmed V and J ends, which lost 4 bases and 4 bases, there was a span of 14 bases. Germline V gives CDR1 SGHNT, CDR2 YYREEE (reference sequence). CDR3 size: 15 residues. In nucleotides, the CDR3 is TGTGCCAGCAGCCTCGCCCGGGGGGGTAATGAAAAACTGTTTTTT. Translated: CASSLARGGNEKLFF.

This chain's CDR3 is CASSALVKAGRGYGYTF. The DNA of the CDR3 is TGTGCCAGCTCAGCCCTGGTTAAGGCGGGACGGGGCTATGGCTACACCTTC. V is TRBV18 and J is TRBJ1-2, with a possible D match to TRBD1 (5 bases). The CDR3 runs 17 residues. V lost 5 bases and J 4 bases, leaving 23 bases between the germline ends. Germline assignment: CDR1 KGHSH and CDR2 LQKENI.

This chain links TRBV6-4 with TRBJ2-2, with TRBD2 identical over 7 bases. V lost 3 bases to trimming and J lost 5 bases; unmatched junction nucleotides: 6. From germline, CDR1 is MRHNA and CDR2 SNTAGT. The CDR3 is 15 amino acids. CDR3 nucleotides: TGTGCCAGCAGTGAAGGGAGGGATCCAACCGGGGAGCTGTTTTTT. Translation gives CASSEGRDPTGELFF.

V and J are TRBV2 and TRBJ1-5, with D possibly TRBD1 on 5 matching bases. V lost 6 bases to trimming and J lost 2 bases, with 8 bases between them. Germline CDR1 and CDR2: SNHLY and FYNNEI. The CDR3 has 13 residues. CDR3 sequence: CASSQGGNQPQHF. DNA of the CDR3: TGTGCCAGCAGCCAGGGTGGCAATCAGCCCCAGCATTTT. The full variable domain, rest sourced from reference TRBV2 and TRBJ1-5, is EPEVTQTPSHQVTQMGQEVILRCVPISNHLYFYWYRQILGQKVEFLVSFYNNEISEKSEIFDDQFSVERPDGSNFTLKIRSTKLEDSAMYFCASSQGGNQPQHFGDGTRLSIL.

The chain carries TRBV7-3 and TRBJ1-2; D gene unclear. The CDR3 is 13 amino acids. CDR1 is SGHTA, CDR2 FQGTGA, per germline. V dropped 2 bases and J dropped 5 bases, with 9 bases sitting between them. The CDR3, as DNA: TGTGCCAGCAGCTTAGGGGTAGGGTATGGCTACACCTTC. Its protein is CASSLGVGYGYTF.

The V and J genes are TRBV6-5 and TRBJ1-5, with D uncertain. The V and J ends lost 5 bases and 6 bases respectively, with 8 bases between them. Germline assignment: CDR1 MNHEY and CDR2 SVGAGI. CDR3 length: 12 amino acids. The DNA of the CDR3 is TGTGCCAGCAGTGACTGGGGTCAGCCCCAGCATTTT. Its protein product is CASSDWGQPQHF.

This clone is a singleton in its sample. V and J are TRBV19 and TRBJ2-7; 9 bases map to TRBD1. There are 14 residues in the CDR3. CDR1 and CDR2 from the germline V gene are LNHDA and SQIVND (reference sequence). V was pared by 7 bases and J by 4 bases, with 8 bases of the junction left unmatched. CDR3 amino acids: CASTPRQGGYEQYF. The CDR3, as DNA: TGTGCCAGTACCCCCCGACAGGGGGGTTACGAGCAGTACTTC. The full variable domain, in which reference TRBV19 and TRBJ2-7 provide the parts outside the CDR3, is DGGITQSPKYLFRKEGQNVTLSCEQNLNHDAMYWYRQDPGQGLRLIYYSQIVNDFQKGDIAEGYSVSREKKESFPLTVTSAQKNPTAFYLCASTPRQGGYEQYFGPGTRLTVT.

The chain carries TRBV6-6 and TRBJ2-5; 11 bases fit TRBD2. J was trimmed by 4 bases and V by 6 bases; bases with no gene match: 4. Germline CDR1 reads MNHNY; CDR2 reads SVGAGI (reference sequence). The CDR3 totals 14 residues. The CDR3 DNA reads TGTGCCAGCAGAATAGCGGGGGGGCTAGAGACCCAGTACTTC. Residues: CASRIAGGLETQYF.

The chain recombines TRBV18 with TRBJ1-2; D remains unclear. The CDR3 has 13 amino acids. V lost 3 bases, J lost 4 bases, and 9 bases lay in between. The germline gives CDR1 KGHSH, CDR2 LQKENI. The CDR3 nucleotides are TGTGCCAGCTCACCCGGAGGGCTCTATGGCTACACCTTC. As protein: CASSPGGLYGYTF.